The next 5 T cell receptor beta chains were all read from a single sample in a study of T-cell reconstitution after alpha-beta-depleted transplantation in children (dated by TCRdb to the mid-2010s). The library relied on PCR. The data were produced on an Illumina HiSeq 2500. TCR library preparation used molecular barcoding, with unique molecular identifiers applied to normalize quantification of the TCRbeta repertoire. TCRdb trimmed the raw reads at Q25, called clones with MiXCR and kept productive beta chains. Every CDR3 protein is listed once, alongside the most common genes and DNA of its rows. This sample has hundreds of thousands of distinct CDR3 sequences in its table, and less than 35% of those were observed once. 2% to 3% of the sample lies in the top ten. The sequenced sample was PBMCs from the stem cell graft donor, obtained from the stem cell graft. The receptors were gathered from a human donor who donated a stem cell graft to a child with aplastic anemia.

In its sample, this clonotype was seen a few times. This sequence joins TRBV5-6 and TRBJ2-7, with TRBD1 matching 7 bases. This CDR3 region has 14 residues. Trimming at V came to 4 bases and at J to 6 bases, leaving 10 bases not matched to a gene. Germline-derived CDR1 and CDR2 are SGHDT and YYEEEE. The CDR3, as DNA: TGTGCCAGCAGCGCGATGCAGGGGGTGGTCGAGCAGTACTTC. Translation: CASSAMQGVVEQYF.

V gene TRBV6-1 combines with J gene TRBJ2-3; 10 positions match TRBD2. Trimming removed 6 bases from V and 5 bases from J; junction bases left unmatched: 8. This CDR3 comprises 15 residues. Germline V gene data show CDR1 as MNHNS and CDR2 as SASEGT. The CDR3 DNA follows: TGTGCCAGCAGCTCCAGCGGGAGGGCCCAAGATACGCAGTATTTT. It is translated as CASSSSGRAQDTQYF.

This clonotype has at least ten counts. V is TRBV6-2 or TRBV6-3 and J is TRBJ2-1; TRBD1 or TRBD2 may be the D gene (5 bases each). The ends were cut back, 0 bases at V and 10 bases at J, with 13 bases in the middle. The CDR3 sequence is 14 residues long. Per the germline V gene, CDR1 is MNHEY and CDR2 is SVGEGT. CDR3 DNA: TGTGCCAGCAGTTACTCTGGGGCGGGTGCCGAGCAGTTCTTC. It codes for CASSYSGAGAEQFF.

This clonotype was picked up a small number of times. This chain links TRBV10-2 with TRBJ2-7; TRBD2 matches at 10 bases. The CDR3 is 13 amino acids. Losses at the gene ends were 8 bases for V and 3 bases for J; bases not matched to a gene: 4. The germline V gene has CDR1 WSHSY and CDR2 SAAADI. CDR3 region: CASRLAGDYEQYV. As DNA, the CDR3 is TGCGCCAGCCGGCTAGCGGGGGACTACGAGCAGTACGTC.

The CDR3 DNA follows: TGTGCCAGCAGCCCCGAGGTCTACGAGCAGTACTTC. It is translated as CASSPEVYEQYF. The chain links TRBV5-5 to TRBJ2-7; D is unclear. The CDR3 has 12 residues. Trimming left V 4 bases short and J 3 bases short, with 8 bases between. CDR1 is SGHKS, CDR2 YYEKEE, per germline (reference sequence).